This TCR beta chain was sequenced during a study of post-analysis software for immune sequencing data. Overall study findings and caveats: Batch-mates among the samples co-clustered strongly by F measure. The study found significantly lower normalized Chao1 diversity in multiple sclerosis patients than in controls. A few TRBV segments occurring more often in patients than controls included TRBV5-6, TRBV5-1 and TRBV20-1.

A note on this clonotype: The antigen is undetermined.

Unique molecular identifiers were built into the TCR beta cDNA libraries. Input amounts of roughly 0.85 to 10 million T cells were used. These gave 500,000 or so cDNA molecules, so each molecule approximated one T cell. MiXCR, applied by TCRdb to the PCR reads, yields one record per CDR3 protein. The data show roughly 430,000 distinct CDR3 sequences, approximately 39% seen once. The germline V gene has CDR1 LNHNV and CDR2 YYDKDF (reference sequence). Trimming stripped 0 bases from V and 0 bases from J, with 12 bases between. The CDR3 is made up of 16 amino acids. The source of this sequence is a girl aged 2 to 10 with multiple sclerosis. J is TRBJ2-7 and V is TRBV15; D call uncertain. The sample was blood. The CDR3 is CATSRDRLTSSYEQYF. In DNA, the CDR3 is TGTGCCACCAGCAGAGATCGGCTTACCAGCTCCTACGAGCAGTACTTC.